The 25 T cell receptor beta chains reported below all come from one sample, sequenced in a study of blood T cell repertoires in COVID-19. The assay was immunoSEQ multiplex PCR, and TCRdb's table has in-frame clones only and misses some. The sample carries roughly 200,000 clones, 86% recorded once. The sample comprised PBMCs or T cells enriched from blood (not recorded which). These receptors were collected from a man in his forties with acute COVID-19.

The CDR3, as DNA: TGTGCCAGCAGCGTCCTTTTTGGCCGGGACTCCTCCTACGAGCAGTACTTC. Translating it yields CASSVLFGRDSSYEQYF. The chain joins TRBV7-8 to TRBJ2-7, with D perhaps matching TRBD2 (6 bases). The CDR3 contains 17 residues. The germline V and J ends were trimmed by 5 bases and 0 bases, with 20 bases remaining between them. Per germline, CDR1 SGHVS and CDR2 FQNEAQ.

The chain combines TRBV19 with TRBJ1-1, with D hard to call. This CDR3 spans 14 amino acids. Trimming pared 4 bases from V and 1 base from J, leaving 10 bases between. Germline V gene data show CDR1 as LNHDA and CDR2 as SQIVND (reference sequence). CDR3 protein: CASSTRTSNTEAFF. The CDR3 DNA is TGTGCCAGTAGTACACGCACATCGAACACTGAAGCTTTCTTT.

The gene calls are TRBV2 and TRBJ1-2; 10 bases agree with TRBD1. The CDR3 totals 13 residues. The germline gives CDR1 SNHLY, CDR2 FYNNEI. The V segment lost 8 bases and the J segment 8 bases; nucleotides outside the gene matches: 8. The CDR3: CASRDRGLRGYTF. The CDR3, as DNA: TGTGCCAGCCGGGACAGGGGTTTGAGGGGCTACACCTTC. Based on the CDR3 plus reference TRBV2 and TRBJ1-2, the full variable domain is EPEVTQTPSHQVTQMGQEVILRCVPISNHLYFYWYRQILGQKVEFLVSFYNNEISEKSEIFDDQFSVERPDGSNFTLKIRSTKLEDSAMYFCASRDRGLRGYTFGSGTRLTVV.

V gene TRBV19 combines with J gene TRBJ1-4, with TRBD1 identical over 10 bases. Trimming removed 5 bases from V and 10 bases from J; junction bases left unmatched: 7. The CDR3 contains 14 residues. The germline V gene encodes CDR1 LNHDA and CDR2 SQIVND (reference sequence). CDR3 sequence (DNA): TGTGCCAGTAGTCCGGACAGGGGGTCTGGAAAACTGTTTTTT. This encodes CASSPDRGSGKLFF.

In regard to this clone: Within the sample, other DNA sequences also encode this same CDR3. The chain employs TRBV3-1 (or the pseudogene TRBV3-2) and TRBJ1-6; 10 bases line up with TRBD1. Germline V gives CDR1 LGHDT, CDR2 YNNKEL (reference sequence). V gave up 1 base and J gave up 9 bases; unmatched junction bases: 3. The CDR3 has 15 residues. The CDR3 region has the DNA TGTGCCAGCAGCCAAGGGGGACAGGGGTTTTCACCCCTCCACTTT. Translation gives CASSQGGQGFSPLHF.

The chain uses TRBV18 and TRBJ1-5, with D uncertain. Germline CDR1 reads KGHSH; CDR2 reads LQKENI. The CDR3 runs 13 residues. Trimming stripped 3 bases from V and 9 bases from J, with 12 bases between. The CDR3: CASSPEDGGPQHF. CDR3 DNA: TGTGCCAGCTCACCGGAGGACGGAGGGCCCCAGCATTTT.

The chain links TRBV5-6 to TRBJ2-2, with no clear D. CDR1 and CDR2 from the germline V gene are SGHDT and YYEEEE. The V and J ends lost 1 base and 4 bases respectively, with 11 bases between them. The CDR3 consists of 15 residues. CDR3 region: CASSLNLRPTGELFF. The CDR3 DNA reads as TGTGCCAGCAGCTTGAACCTACGCCCCACCGGGGAGCTGTTTTTT.

This sequence joins TRBV2 and TRBJ2-7, with D unresolved. Germline CDR1 SNHLY, CDR2 FYNNEI. This CDR3 is built from 11 residues. Trimming removed 0 bases at V and 7 bases at J, with 4 bases between. The CDR3 here is CASSEASEQYF. The CDR3 nucleotides read TGTGCCAGCAGTGAAGCTTCAGAGCAGTACTTC.

This rearrangement joins TRBV6-5 to TRBJ2-7; 9 nucleotides agree with TRBD2. This CDR3 has 14 amino acids. V gave up 8 bases and J gave up 3 bases; unmatched junction bases: 8. The germline CDR1 and CDR2 sequences are MNHEY and SVGAGI. CDR3 in amino acids: CASALLAGDYEQYF. For the CDR3, the DNA is TGTGCCAGCGCCCTGTTAGCGGGGGACTACGAGCAGTACTTC.

The rearrangement joins TRBV5-4 to TRBJ2-1, with 12 bases lining up with TRBD2. The CDR3 sequence is 15 residues long. V was pared by 4 bases and J by 4 bases, with 3 bases of the junction left unmatched. CDR1 is SGHNT, CDR2 YYREEE, per germline (reference sequence). The CDR3 DNA is TGTGCCAGCAGCGCTAGCGGGAGGGAATACAATGAGCAGTTCTTC. The encoded protein is CASSASGREYNEQFF.

The chain has TRBV5-8 and TRBJ2-7; a weak D match, TRBD2 (5 bases). Germline V gene sequence: CDR1 SGHTS, CDR2 YDEGEE. The CDR3 sequence is 16 residues long. Trimming shortened V by 3 bases and J by 2 bases, and 18 bases separated the two germline ends. In DNA, the CDR3 is TGTGCCAGCAGCTGGGCCTTTCGCGGGTGGGCCTACGAGCAGTACTTC. Translating it yields CASSWAFRGWAYEQYF.

The chain uses TRBV6-2 or TRBV6-3 and TRBJ2-7; 7 nucleotides match TRBD2. This CDR3 is built from 13 residues. V was pared by 4 bases and J by 3 bases, with 3 bases of the junction left unmatched. The V gene's germline CDR1 is MNHEY and CDR2 SVGEGT. DNA for the CDR3: TGTGCCAGCAGTTTCCCTAGCGGCTACGAGCAGTACTTC. Its protein is CASSFPSGYEQYF.

This clone showed up just a few times. V usage is TRBV30 and J usage is TRBJ1-6, with 8 bases aligning to TRBD1. The CDR3 sequence is 14 residues long. Unmatched junction bases numbered 4, after V lost 2 bases and J lost 7 bases. The germline V gene encodes CDR1 GTSNPN and CDR2 SVGIG (reference sequence). The CDR3 region is CAWSSGTGNSPLHF. The CDR3 bases are TGTGCCTGGAGTTCGGGGACAGGAAATTCACCCCTCCACTTT.

The chain recombines TRBV15 with TRBJ1-3; maybe TRBD1 (5 bases). The ends were cut back, 0 bases at V and 0 bases at J, with 15 bases in the middle. This CDR3 has 18 amino acids. Germline values: CDR1 LNHNV, CDR2 YYDKDF (reference sequence). CDR3 residues: CATSRDMTDLYSGNTIYF. The CDR3 DNA reads TGTGCCACCAGCAGAGATATGACAGATCTTTACTCTGGAAACACCATATATTTT.

This chain joins TRBV28 and TRBJ2-3; tentatively, D is TRBD2 (5 bases). Germline V lookup: CDR1 MDHEN, CDR2 SYDVKM. The V end was cut by 3 bases, the J end by 0 bases, with 10 bases between. The CDR3 length is 15 residues. The chain's CDR3 is CASSLKGLSTDTQYF. In DNA form, the CDR3 reads TGTGCCAGCAGTTTGAAAGGACTTAGCACAGATACGCAGTATTTT.

This chain joins TRBV13 and TRBJ1-3, with 8 bases that match TRBD1. V lost 5 bases, J lost 4 bases, and 10 bases stayed unmatched. The CDR3 loop spans 16 amino acids. Germline V gene lookup returns CDR1 PRHDT and CDR2 FYEKMQ (reference sequence). The DNA of the CDR3 is TGTGCCAGCAGCAGCCCGGGACAGGCCTACGGAAACACCATATATTTT. It translates to CASSSPGQAYGNTIYF. Variable domain in full (rest from reference TRBV13 and TRBJ1-3): AAGVIQSPRHLIKEKRETATLKCYPIPRHDTVYWYQQGPGQDPQFLISFYEKMQSDKGSIPDRFSAQQFSDYHSELNMSSLELGDSALYFCASSSPGQAYGNTIYFGEGSWLTVV.

V gene TRBV5-5 combines with J gene TRBJ2-4, with 8 bases matching TRBD1. The germline CDR1 and CDR2 sequences are SGHKS and YYEKEE (reference sequence). The ends lost 0 bases at V and 5 bases at J; junction bases unmatched: 4. The CDR3 length is 15 residues. CDR3 amino acids: CASSLVRTGQNIQYF. The CDR3 DNA reads as TGTGCCAGCAGCTTGGTGAGGACAGGGCAAAACATTCAGTACTTC.

The chain is built from TRBV18 and TRBJ1-1; 8 bases line up with TRBD1. The CDR3 covers 16 residues. The junction had 10 bases not matched to a gene; V was cut back by 6 bases and J by 1 base. Per germline, CDR1 KGHSH and CDR2 LQKENI. The chain's CDR3 is CASSRTGPLGNTEAFF. CDR3 in DNA: TGTGCCAGCTCTCGGACAGGGCCCTTAGGGAACACTGAAGCTTTCTTT.

This chain joins TRBV7-2 and TRBJ2-1; the match to TRBD2 covers 10 bases. Germline lookup yields CDR1 SGHTA and CDR2 FQGNSA. The trim removed 4 bases at V and 10 bases at J, leaving 10 bases unmatched. The CDR3 runs 15 residues. CDR3 in DNA: TGTGCCAGCAGCTCAACTAGCGGGAAAGTAGTAGAGCAGTTCTTC. Translation: CASSSTSGKVVEQFF.

The rearrangement joins TRBV11-3 to TRBJ2-7; 8 nucleotides match TRBD1. CDR3 length equals 14 residues. Germline assignment: CDR1 SGHNT and CDR2 YENEEA. The V gene end was trimmed by 2 bases and the J gene end by 4 bases; junction bases not matched to a gene: 4. The CDR3 DNA reads as TGTGCCAGCAGCTTATTCGGGACAGGTTACGAGCAGTACTTC. It is translated as CASSLFGTGYEQYF. Filled out from reference TRBV11-3 and TRBJ2-7, the complete variable domain reads EAGVVQSPRYKIIEKKQPVAFWCNPISGHNTLYWYLQNLGQGPELLIRYENEEAVDDSQLPKDRFSAERLKGVDSTLKIQPAELGDSAVYLCASSLFGTGYEQYFGPGTRLTVT.

J is TRBJ1-3 and V is TRBV30; maybe TRBD1 (5 bases). Germline CDR1 reads GTSNPN; CDR2 reads SVGIG (reference sequence). V lost 4 bases, J lost 1 base, and 11 bases lay in between. The CDR3 is 14 amino acids. CDR3 DNA sequence: TGTGCCTGGACCCAGGGTTTTTCTGGAAACACCATATATTTT. It encodes CAWTQGFSGNTIYF.

The CDR3 sequence: CASSLEGAASTDTQYF. For the CDR3, the DNA is TGCGCCAGCAGCTTGGAGGGGGCCGCTAGCACAGATACGCAGTATTTT. This chain connects TRBV5-1 to TRBJ2-3, with TRBD1 matching 7 bases. CDR1 is SGHRS and CDR2 is YFSETQ in the germline V gene. J was trimmed by 0 bases and V by 0 bases; bases with no gene match: 4. The CDR3 length is 16 residues.

There are a few counts of this clone. This chain links TRBV28 with TRBJ1-2; D is uncertain. The V end lost 11 bases, the J end lost 0 bases, and 22 bases lay between the germline ends. The CDR3 is 16 amino acids. Germline V CDR1 and CDR2: MDHEN, SYDVKM. The CDR3 nucleotides are TGTGCCGCTCGGGGTAGGGCATATCGAGCTAACTATGGCTACACCTTC. It yields the protein CAARGRAYRANYGYTF.

The chain recombines TRBV7-9 with TRBJ1-5; 7 bases agree with TRBD1. In germline, CDR1 is SEHNR, CDR2 FQNEAQ (reference sequence). After removal of 1 base from V and 5 bases from J, the junction contained 8 bases not matched to a gene. The CDR3 is made up of 16 amino acids. CDR3 region: CASSLGTGQFHQPQHF. CDR3 bases: TGTGCCAGCAGCTTAGGGACGGGACAGTTTCATCAGCCCCAGCATTTT.

The rearrangement joins TRBV7-3 to TRBJ1-1, with a tentative D call TRBD1 (5 bases). There are 14 residues in the CDR3. The germline V and J ends were trimmed by 2 bases and 6 bases, with 13 bases remaining between them. CDR1 is SGHTA, CDR2 FQGTGA, per germline. The CDR3 loop reads CASSLGQGAAEAFF. The CDR3 bases are TGTGCCAGCAGCTTAGGCCAGGGTGCGGCTGAAGCTTTCTTT.